This entry is about one TCR beta chain. Its antigen is as yet unknown. These data come from a study of shared clonotypes between healthy human individuals. Trimming shortened V by 2 bases and J by 2 bases, and 13 bases separated the two germline ends. The V gene's germline CDR1 is MDHEN and CDR2 SYDVKM. This CDR3 spans 15 amino acids. In the CD4+ fraction, cells were divided into CD45RA+ naive and CD45RA-negative memory subsets. Study observations and caveats: Relative to their counterparts shared across all four donors, non-shared clonotypes exhibited diminished generation probabilities.

Some clones are missing from TCRdb's copy, which holds only in-frame ones; the method was immunoSEQ multiplex PCR. The table has 2 million to 2.5 million clones, 85% to 95% seen once. The rearrangement links TRBV28 to TRBJ2-7; D remains ambiguous. The receptor was isolated from a man aged 18 to 30 in good health. Some clones in this sample may be carry-over from other donors' samples. Input material: naive CD4+ T cells from PBMCs. Subset specified: CD45RA+ positively selected. CDR3: CASSLIGSLTYEQYF. CDR3 sequence (DNA): TGTGCCAGCAGTTTAATCGGCAGTTTAACCTACGAGCAGTACTTC. Complete variable domain (other parts from reference TRBV28 and TRBJ2-7): DVKVTQSSRYLVKRTGEKVFLECVQDMDHENMFWYRQDPGLGLRLIYFSYDVKMKEKGDIPEGYSVSREKKERFSLILESASTNQTSMYLCASSLIGSLTYEQYFGPGTRLTVT.